The T cell receptor (beta chain) described here comes from a study of shared clonotypes between healthy human individuals. Study results and caveats: The small donor group covered limited genetic and exposure diversity.

A remark on this clone: What it binds is not known.

The germline V gene encodes CDR1 MNHEY and CDR2 SMNVEV (reference sequence). This CDR3 spans 15 amino acids. Unmatched junction bases numbered 4, after V lost 1 base and J lost 4 bases. Only in-frame clones appear in the TCRdb table, and some are missing; sequencing was by immunoSEQ multiplex PCR. The table shows hundreds of thousands of clones, with 96% occurring only once. This TCR derives from a young woman in good health. The V and J genes are TRBV27 and TRBJ1-5, with 7 positions matching TRBD1. Sequencing used naive CD4+ T cells sorted from blood. Noted subset: CD45RA+ positively selected. CDR3 DNA: TGTGCCAGCAGTTTATGGACAGGAGAAAATCAGCCCCAGCATTTT. This codes for CASSLWTGENQPQHF.